This TCR beta chain was identified during a study of blood T cell repertoires in COVID-19. Study overall: The United States, Italy and Spain provided the acute and convalescent COVID-19 samples. T cells, B-cell-depleted T cells, or PBMCs provided the cDNA or gDNA that served as material.

The table came from immunoSEQ multiplex PCR; TCRdb's copy has only in-frame clones and leaves some out. The repertoire holds about 150,000 clones, more than 80% seen once, with roughly 15% in the top ten. The clonotype comes from a woman between 40 and 50 years old with acute or convalescent COVID-19. The sequenced sample consisted of peripheral blood.

The CDR3 region has the DNA TGTGCCAGCAGTTACGGACAGGGAAACTATGGCTACACCTTC. It codes for CASSYGQGNYGYTF. This sequence joins TRBV6-5 and TRBJ1-2, with TRBD1 matching over 8 bases. V trimming: 2 bases; J trimming: 2 bases; junction bases outside the gene matches: 1. The CDR3 spans 14 residues. Germline values: CDR1 MNHEY, CDR2 SVGAGI.